This passage covers 22 T cell receptor beta chains from one sample sequenced in a study of metastatic and nonmetastatic thyroid tumors. All patients were treatment-naive before thyroid surgery. TCRdb re-analyzed the PCR reads through MiXCR. The table has roughly 13,000 clones, about a quarter seen once; the top ten hold around 9.9%. Material: tumor tissue. These receptors were taken from a female donor with papillary thyroid cancer or a benign thyroid nodule (not recorded which). Some clones in this sample may be carry-over from other donors' samples.

This chain connects TRBV6-1 to TRBJ1-5; weak D call: TRBD1 (6 bases). Trimming cost V 7 bases and J 4 bases, with 17 bases left between them. The CDR3 is 15 amino acids. CDR1 and CDR2 (germline): MNHNS, SASEGT. The CDR3 protein is CASTQGGGGNQPQHF. As DNA, the CDR3 is TGTGCCAGCACCCAAGGAGGGGGGGGGAATCAGCCCCAGCATTTT.

By sample fraction, this clone is medium-sized. The chain links TRBV12-3 or TRBV12-4 to TRBJ1-1; a weak D match, TRBD1 (5 bases). The ends were cut back, 3 bases at V and 1 base at J, with 15 bases in the middle. The CDR3 totals 16 residues. CDR3 loop: CASSFTQGGGNTEAFF. CDR3 nucleotide sequence: TGTGCCAGCAGTTTTACCCAGGGCGGGGGGAACACTGAAGCTTTCTTT.

This clone rates as medium-sized. V usage is TRBV6-1 and J usage is TRBJ1-2; D is possibly TRBD1 (6 bases). Germline loops: CDR1 MNHNS, CDR2 SASEGT. The CDR3 has 14 residues. V was trimmed by 2 bases and J by 7 bases, leaving 14 bases between them. The CDR3 sequence is CASSETLGAGGYTF. As DNA, the CDR3 is TGTGCCAGCAGTGAAACCTTGGGGGCAGGTGGCTACACCTTC.

This clone has at least ten counts. This may be a read error: a much more frequent sequence differs by one nucleotide. Distinct nucleotide sequences in the sample also encode this CDR3. This rearrangement joins TRBV6-5 to TRBJ1-2, with no clear D. The germline V gene encodes CDR1 MNHEY and CDR2 SVGAGI. This CDR3 has 15 residues. CDR3 DNA sequence: TGTGCTAGCAGTTACTCCTCCCGCCGGGGCTATGGCTACACCTTC. Translation gives CASSYSSRRGYGYTF.

By sample fraction, this clone is medium-sized. The gene calls are TRBV3-1 and TRBJ1-1; no firm D call. There are 13 residues in the CDR3. Trimming removed 4 bases at V and 5 bases at J, with 11 bases between. Germline loops: CDR1 LGHDT, CDR2 YNNKEL (reference sequence). CDR3 sequence (DNA): TGTGCCAGCAGCCCCCGGCGGGGTACTGAAGCTTTCTTT. It specifies CASSPRRGTEAFF. The entire variable domain, with the rest obtained from reference TRBV3-1 and TRBJ1-1, is as follows: DTAVSQTPKYLVTQMGNDKSIKCEQNLGHDTMYWYKQDSKKFLKIMFSYNNKELIINETVPNRFSPKSPDKAHLNLHINSLELGDSAVYFCASSPRRGTEAFFGQGTRLTVV.

The V call is TRBV20-1, the J call TRBJ2-1, with D perhaps given as TRBD1 or TRBD2 (6 bases each). There are 14 residues in the CDR3. CDR1 and CDR2 from the germline V gene are DFQATT and SNEGSKA (reference sequence). The CDR3 DNA sequence: TGCATCCCGTCTGAGGGGGGCATTTACAATGAGCAGTTCTTC. Protein: CIPSEGGIYNEQFF.

This rearrangement joins TRBV6-1 to TRBJ1-6; TRBD1 might be the D (6 bases). There are 14 residues in the CDR3. Germline V gene data show CDR1 as MNHNS and CDR2 as SASEGT. The V gene lost 3 bases and the J gene lost 10 bases, with 13 bases spanning the gap. The CDR3 DNA reads as TGTGCCAGCAGTGACTGGGCAGGGGACTCACCCCTCCACTTT. Its translation: CASSDWAGDSPLHF.

This clone showed up just a few times. The chain has TRBV27 and TRBJ2-7, with TRBD2 matching 8 bases. This CDR3 comprises 18 residues. In germline, CDR1 is MNHEY, CDR2 SMNVEV (reference sequence). J lost 0 bases, V lost 2 bases, and 12 bases had no gene match. In DNA, the CDR3 is TGTGCCAGCAGTTTAGGAGTCGGGAGGGCGAACAGCTCCTACGAGCAGTACTTC. Translated, it gives CASSLGVGRANSSYEQYF.

This clone was picked up many times. This chain links TRBV11-3 with TRBJ2-3; D possibly corresponds to TRBD2 (6 bases). The V gene's germline CDR1 is SGHNT and CDR2 YENEEA. The V end was cut by 1 base, the J end by 5 bases, with 16 bases between. There are 16 residues in the CDR3. CDR3 sequence reads: CASSLGNSGGQDTQYF. In DNA, the CDR3 is TGTGCCAGCAGCTTAGGAAATAGCGGAGGGCAAGATACGCAGTATTTT.

This clone was counted ten times or more. The J gene is TRBJ1-4, the V gene TRBV10-3; D gene ambiguous. With 0 bases removed from V and 7 bases from J, the gap between germline ends came to 6 bases. The CDR3 spans 13 residues. Germline-derived CDR1 and CDR2 are ENHRY and SYGVKD. The CDR3 DNA follows: TGTGCCATCAGTGAGTCTGGAGGTGAAAAACTGTTTTTT. Amino acids: CAISESGGEKLFF.

This clone was counted at least ten times. The chain has TRBV9 and TRBJ2-1; 7 bases align to TRBD2. The CDR3 is 16 residues long. V shed 4 bases and J 0 bases; nucleotides not matched to a gene: 7. CDR1 and CDR2 from the germline V gene are SGDLS and YYNGEE. The CDR3 region is CASSPPSGSSYNEQFF. CDR3 sequence (DNA): TGTGCCAGCAGCCCCCCTAGCGGAAGCTCCTACAATGAGCAGTTCTTC.

The sample holds a few counts of this clone. The rearrangement uses TRBV6-2 or TRBV6-3 and TRBJ2-6; unclear D gene. Germline V lookup: CDR1 MNHEY, CDR2 SVGEGT. V lost 1 base to trimming and J lost 0 bases, with 4 bases between them. The CDR3 extends over 15 amino acids. Written as DNA, the CDR3 is TGTGCCAGCAGTTACTTCGGCTCTGGGGCCAACGTCCTGACTTTC. Protein: CASSYFGSGANVLTF.

This clone was detected once. This chain links TRBV7-2 with TRBJ2-7; 9 bases line up with TRBD2. CDR3 length equals 14 residues. Trimming took 5 bases from V and 9 from J; bases not matched to a gene: 11. CDR1 is SGHTA and CDR2 is FQGNSA in the germline V gene. CDR3 region: CASSLIAGAAAQYF. CDR3 in DNA: TGTGCCAGCAGCCTGATAGCGGGAGCAGCCGCGCAGTACTTC.

The table lists this clone with many counts. The chain joins TRBV18 to TRBJ1-2, with no clear D. This CDR3 has 14 amino acids. V gave up 2 bases and J gave up 7 bases, with 14 bases separating them. Germline assignment: CDR1 KGHSH and CDR2 LQKENI. Here the CDR3 DNA reads TGTGCCAGCTCACCAACCGACGTGGTAGGTGGCTACACCTTC. Protein: CASSPTDVVGGYTF.

This clone was seen only a few times. This chain connects TRBV7-2 to TRBJ2-2, with D unresolved. CDR3 length: 12 amino acids. The germline V and J ends were trimmed by 10 bases and 7 bases, with 13 bases remaining between them. Per germline, CDR1 SGHTA and CDR2 FQGNSA. DNA of the CDR3: TGTGCCAACATCCGGGCCCGCGGGGAGCTGTTTTTT. Translating gives CANIRARGELFF.

This clone is categorized as medium-sized (0.01 to 0.1%). This chain uses TRBV11-2 with TRBJ2-7; 7 bases fit TRBD2. CDR3 length: 14 residues. Germline assignment: CDR1 SGHAT and CDR2 FQNNGV. The V segment lost 3 bases and the J segment 6 bases; nucleotides outside the gene matches: 8. The CDR3 sequence: CASSLLGGKSEQYF. CDR3 coding DNA: TGTGCCAGCAGCTTGTTGGGGGGGAAGTCCGAGCAGTACTTC.

This clone was seen at least ten times. The rearrangement joins TRBV19 to TRBJ2-3, with 10 bases fitting TRBD2. Germline values: CDR1 LNHDA, CDR2 SQIVND (reference sequence). The V gene end was trimmed by 4 bases and the J gene end by 6 bases; junction bases not matched to a gene: 1. The CDR3 covers 13 residues. Written as DNA, the CDR3 is TGTGCCAGTAGTAAGCGGGAGGGGGATACGCAGTATTTT. This codes for CASSKREGDTQYF.

This clone has a handful of counts. The chain employs TRBV6-1 and TRBJ2-1; unclear D gene. Trimming cost V 8 bases and J 5 bases, with 16 bases left between them. The germline gives CDR1 MNHNS, CDR2 SASEGT. This CDR3 has 14 amino acids. CDR3 region: CASPGGWSNNEQFF. As DNA, the CDR3 is TGTGCCAGCCCTGGCGGATGGTCGAACAATGAGCAGTTCTTC.

There are many counts of this clone. The V gene is TRBV14, the J gene TRBJ2-7; D is possibly TRBD2 (6 bases). The V end was cut by 4 bases, the J end by 6 bases, with 19 bases between. CDR3 length: 15 amino acids. Germline CDR1 is SGHDN and CDR2 is FVKESK. CDR3 sequence (DNA): TGTGCCAGCAGCCTGGGCGCGAGCGGGCCCCTCGAGCAGTACTTC. Translating it yields CASSLGASGPLEQYF.

This clone is medium-sized in the sample. The V call is TRBV20-1, the J call TRBJ2-7; 8 nucleotides match TRBD1. This CDR3 has 14 amino acids. With 6 bases clipped from V and 7 bases from J, the junction kept 14 bases outside the gene matches. CDR1 is DFQATT and CDR2 is SNEGSKA in the germline V gene (reference sequence). Here the CDR3 DNA reads TGCAGTGCCAGCGGACAGGGTAGTTTAGGGGAGCAGTACTTC. It encodes CSASGQGSLGEQYF.

This clone was seen many times. The chain combines TRBV3-1 with TRBJ2-5; D possibly corresponds to TRBD2 (6 bases). Germline V lookup: CDR1 LGHDT, CDR2 YNNKEL (reference sequence). The germline V and J ends were trimmed by 8 bases and 0 bases, with 16 bases remaining between them. The CDR3 covers 15 residues. The CDR3 region has the DNA TGTGCCAGCTTCGGTAGCGGAGAGTACCAAGAGACCCAGTACTTC. It specifies CASFGSGEYQETQYF.

This clone was seen a handful of times. This chain joins TRBV28 and TRBJ2-5, with D possibly being TRBD2 (5 bases). The germline V gene encodes CDR1 MDHEN and CDR2 SYDVKM. The CDR3 is made up of 15 amino acids. V was trimmed by 6 bases and J by 4 bases, leaving 18 bases between them. This chain's CDR3 is CASRDRSVSLETQYF. The CDR3 coding sequence is TGTGCCAGCAGGGACCGTAGCGTCTCTTTAGAGACCCAGTACTTC.